The 26 T cell receptor beta chains below all came from one sample that was sequenced in a study of cytomegalovirus exposure and HLA in healthy donors. The primer mix had 60 Vbeta and 13 Jbeta primers. Here immunoSEQ multiplex PCR was the method, and the copy in TCRdb shows in-frame clones only, minus some. The top ten clones hold 3.5% to 4.5% of a sample with under 150,000 clones, roughly 80% of them seen once. Material: PBMCs. The receptors derive from a woman between 40 and 55 years old in good health and CMV-seropositive.

The rearrangement joins TRBV7-2 to TRBJ2-1; D is undetermined. Germline V gene data show CDR1 as SGHTA and CDR2 as FQGNSA. Trimming shortened V by 3 bases and J by 6 bases, and 12 bases separated the two germline ends. The CDR3 runs 14 residues. The CDR3 reads CASSLSTVPNEQFF. CDR3 nucleotides: TGTGCCAGCAGCTTGAGTACGGTACCCAATGAGCAGTTCTTC.

This clone showed up just once. The junction departs from the called germline gene at one end, perhaps through a read error. This sequence joins TRBV5-1 and TRBJ2-6; TRBD2 might be the D (6 bases). This CDR3 has 15 residues. CDR1 SGHRS and CDR2 YFSETQ come from the germline V gene. Written as DNA, the CDR3 is TGCGCCAGCAGCTTGGGGGACTCTGGGGCCAACGTCCCGACTTTC. It codes for CASSLGDSGANVPTF.

The chain has TRBV9 and TRBJ2-1, with D possibly matching TRBD2 (7 bases). CDR3 length: 14 residues. Germline V gene data show CDR1 as SGDLS and CDR2 as YYNGEE. Between the trimmed V and J ends, which lost 3 bases and 12 bases, there was a span of 19 bases. CDR3 residues: CASSEGGAFRGQFF. DNA of the CDR3: TGTGCCAGCAGCGAGGGGGGGGCCTTCCGTGGGCAGTTCTTC.

The chain carries TRBV9 and TRBJ2-7; D not certain. Germline V gene sequence: CDR1 SGDLS, CDR2 YYNGEE. The CDR3 has 14 amino acids. Trimming cost V 4 bases and J 4 bases, with 15 bases left between them. The CDR3 here is CASSPRLIDYEQYF. CDR3 nucleotides: TGTGCCAGCAGCCCCCGACTTATAGATTACGAGCAGTACTTC.

This clone was seen more than once but under ten times. The chain has TRBV2 and TRBJ1-2; TRBD1 is a possible D gene (6 bases). The length of the CDR3 is 15 residues. Deletions cut 4 bases from V and 4 bases from J, with 16 bases between. Germline lookup yields CDR1 SNHLY and CDR2 FYNNEI. The CDR3 loop reads CASSVRQEGSYGYTF. The CDR3 bases are TGTGCCAGCAGTGTGAGACAGGAAGGGAGCTATGGCTACACCTTC.

J is TRBJ1-2 and V is TRBV7-9, with D perhaps matching TRBD1 (6 bases). CDR3 length equals 14 residues. The ends were cut back, 2 bases at V and 2 bases at J, with 9 bases in the middle. Germline V lookup: CDR1 SEHNR, CDR2 FQNEAQ (reference sequence). The CDR3 DNA sequence: TGTGCCAGCAGCTTATCGGACAGCAACTATGGCTACACCTTC. This translates into CASSLSDSNYGYTF.

This clone appeared a few times. CDR3 nucleotides: TGTGCCAGTAGTAGGACAGCCAATCAGCCCCAGCATTTT. Protein sequence: CASSRTANQPQHF. The chain couples TRBV19 to TRBJ1-5; a weak D match, TRBD1 (6 bases). The V gene's germline CDR1 is LNHDA and CDR2 SQIVND (reference sequence). The CDR3 contains 13 residues. V lost 4 bases, J lost 3 bases, and 7 bases lay in between.

The chain has TRBV19 and TRBJ1-4; no definite D call. The CDR3 has 18 amino acids. V shed 5 bases and J shed 0 bases, with 19 bases lying between them. Germline-derived CDR1 and CDR2 are LNHDA and SQIVND (reference sequence). This CDR3 reads CASSDPRVSHSTNEKLFF. The CDR3 DNA reads as TGTGCCAGTAGTGACCCGAGGGTCAGTCATTCAACTAATGAAAAACTGTTTTTT.

In nucleotides, the CDR3 is TGTGCCAGCAGCTTGTTCAACGAGCAGTACTTC. It is translated as CASSLFNEQYF. V usage is TRBV5-6 and J usage is TRBJ2-7, with no clear D. Germline assignment: CDR1 SGHDT and CDR2 YYEEEE. The CDR3 is 11 amino acids. V was clipped by 1 base and J by 5 bases, with 4 bases between them.

V usage is TRBV7-3 and J usage is TRBJ2-1, with 7 positions matching TRBD2. The V gene end was trimmed by 1 base and the J gene end by 5 bases; junction bases not matched to a gene: 8. CDR1 is SGHTA and CDR2 is FQGTGA in the germline V gene. The CDR3 extends over 16 amino acids. For the CDR3, the DNA is TGTGCCAGCAGCTTAAGGGGCGGGGCGGGGGACAATGAGCAGTTCTTC. This sequence encodes CASSLRGGAGDNEQFF.

CDR3 region: CAKTGRCLSSYEQYF. The CDR3 nucleotides read TGTGCCAAGACAGGGCGGTGCCTAAGCTCCTACGAGCAGTACTTC. The gene calls are TRBV6-7 and TRBJ2-7; TRBD1 agrees at 7 bases. TRBV6-7 is an ORF; its function is uncertain. The CDR3 length is 15 residues. The V segment lost 10 bases and the J segment 0 bases; nucleotides outside the gene matches: 12.

This sequence joins TRBV7-2 and TRBJ1-5, with 10 bases identical to TRBD1. There are 14 residues in the CDR3. After removal of 3 bases from V and 4 bases from J, the junction contained 0 bases not matched to a gene. Germline CDR1 SGHTA, CDR2 FQGNSA. CDR3 region: CASSLGQGNQPQHF. CDR3 DNA: TGTGCCAGCAGCTTGGGACAGGGGAATCAGCCCCAGCATTTT. Full variable domain (remainder filled in from reference TRBV7-2 and TRBJ1-5): GAGVSQSPSNKVTEKGKDVELRCDPISGHTALYWYRQSLGQGLEFLIYFQGNSAPDKSGLPSDRFSAERTGGSVSTLTIQRTQQEDSAVYLCASSLGQGNQPQHFGDGTRLSIL.

This clone appeared a few times. This sequence joins TRBV7-3 and TRBJ2-5; a possible D gene is TRBD2 (6 bases). Germline assignment: CDR1 SGHTA and CDR2 FQGTGA. The CDR3 has 15 amino acids. Trimming took off 0 bases at V and 5 bases at J, with 13 bases between the two ends. The CDR3 bases are TGTGCCAGCAGCTTAACGGGGGGTATGGGGGAGACCCAGTACTTC. Residues: CASSLTGGMGETQYF.

The rearrangement links TRBV7-3 to TRBJ2-1, with a weak D call TRBD1 (5 bases). CDR1 and CDR2 from the germline V gene are SGHTA and FQGTGA. The CDR3 has 15 amino acids. V lost 5 bases to trimming and J lost 3 bases, with 14 bases between them. CDR3 in amino acids: CASSLGDSFYNEQFF. The CDR3 DNA reads TGTGCCAGCAGCCTAGGTGACAGTTTCTACAATGAGCAGTTCTTC.

The rearrangement uses TRBV9 and TRBJ2-2; 8 bases line up with TRBD2. The CDR3 contains 16 residues. Germline V lookup: CDR1 SGDLS, CDR2 YYNGEE. The V gene end was trimmed by 0 bases and the J gene end by 6 bases; junction bases not matched to a gene: 7. Here the CDR3 DNA reads TGTGCCAGCAGCGTAGCGGGGGGGCCCGTCGCCGGGGAGCTGTTTTTT. Translated, it gives CASSVAGGPVAGELFF.

This rearrangement joins TRBV6-5 to TRBJ1-1; a weak D match, TRBD1 (5 bases). V lost 4 bases and J lost 0, with 12 bases in between. This CDR3 comprises 15 residues. Germline loops: CDR1 MNHEY, CDR2 SVGAGI. Here the CDR3 DNA reads TGTGCCAGCAGTTCTCGGACACTCATGAACACTGAAGCTTTCTTT. Translated, it gives CASSSRTLMNTEAFF.

In regard to this clone: The junction does not match germline at one end; this may be a read error. This chain links TRBV27 with TRBJ1-6, with 7 bases identical to TRBD1. Germline V CDR1 and CDR2: MNHEY, SMNVEV (reference sequence). This CDR3 region has 15 residues. The CDR3 coding sequence is TGTGCCAGCAGTTCCGGACAGGTCTATAGTTCACCCCTCCACTTT. It encodes CASSSGQVYSSPLHF.

This clone was seen once. V and J are TRBV7-3 and TRBJ1-5, with a weak D call TRBD1 (5 bases). Germline V gene sequence: CDR1 SGHTA, CDR2 FQGTGA. The CDR3 consists of 13 residues. The V gene lost 5 bases and the J gene lost 7 bases, with 12 bases spanning the gap. The CDR3 region is CASSPTRAQPQHF. As DNA, the CDR3 is TGTGCCAGCAGCCCAACCAGGGCGCAGCCCCAGCATTTT.

The gene calls are TRBV6-6 and TRBJ2-3, with D tentatively TRBD1 (5 bases). Germline V lookup: CDR1 MNHNY, CDR2 SVGAGI (reference sequence). The CDR3 length is 13 residues. V dropped 11 bases and J dropped 4 bases, with 16 bases sitting between them. CDR3 region: CASMGLPSDTQYF. In DNA form, the CDR3 reads TGTGCCTCAATGGGGCTACCATCAGATACGCAGTATTTT.

The V and J genes are TRBV9 and TRBJ2-1; 8 bases are a match to TRBD2. Germline V gene lookup returns CDR1 SGDLS and CDR2 YYNGEE. The J segment lost 6 bases and the V segment lost 2 bases, leaving 7 bases of the junction unmatched. This CDR3 is 15 amino acids long. CDR3 sequence (DNA): TGTGCCAGCAGCGTTGACGGGGGGGCGGTCAATGAGCAGTTCTTC. Its protein is CASSVDGGAVNEQFF.

This chain links TRBV21-1 with TRBJ2-2; TRBD1 reflects the table's D call only, with no check against the DNA. TRBV21-1 counts as a pseudogene. This CDR3 has 13 amino acids. In DNA form, the CDR3 reads TGTGCTTTCGGGACAGCGAACACCGGGGAGCTGTTTTTT. It yields the protein CAFGTANTGELFF.

CDR3 sequence reads: CASSRLSSYEQYF. CDR3 nucleotides: TGTGCCAGCTCCCGTCTTTCCTCCTACGAGCAGTACTTC. V gene TRBV11-2 combines with J gene TRBJ2-5; D call uncertain. The J call is doubtful: the DNA matches TRBJ2-7 better. Germline V gives CDR1 SGHAT, CDR2 FQNNGV. The CDR3 runs to 13 residues.

This clone was recorded a few times. The chain uses TRBV4-3 and TRBJ2-1; 13 bases fit TRBD2. The CDR3 is 16 amino acids. Germline V CDR1 and CDR2: LGHNA, YSLEER. The V segment lost 1 base and the J segment 8 bases; nucleotides outside the gene matches: 5. This CDR3 reads CASSQGTSGGVDEQFF. CDR3 DNA: TGCGCCAGCAGCCAAGGTACTAGCGGGGGGGTCGATGAGCAGTTCTTC.

This chain uses TRBV5-8 with TRBJ1-2; maybe TRBD1 (5 bases). Germline V gives CDR1 SGHTS, CDR2 YDEGEE. This CDR3 region has 14 residues. Trimming shortened V by 2 bases and J by 2 bases, and 10 bases separated the two germline ends. For the CDR3, the DNA is TGTGCCAGCAGCTTCCGGGGGGTGAACTATGGCTACACCTTC. Its translation: CASSFRGVNYGYTF.

This chain uses TRBV7-9 with TRBJ2-6; D remains ambiguous. The germline V gene encodes CDR1 SEHNR and CDR2 FQNEAQ (reference sequence). The CDR3 covers 15 residues. The V end lost 11 bases, the J end lost 2 bases, and 16 bases lay between the germline ends. The CDR3 DNA reads as TGTGCCGGTAGACTGGTTGGTGCTGGGGCCAACGTCCTGACTTTC. It specifies CAGRLVGAGANVLTF.

J is TRBJ2-3 and V is TRBV5-4, with TRBD1 matching 7 bases. The CDR3 covers 14 residues. CDR1 is SGHNT, CDR2 YYREEE, per germline (reference sequence). V shed 4 bases and J 7 bases; nucleotides not matched to a gene: 9. CDR3 residues: CASSIDRVRNTQYF. Here the CDR3 DNA reads TGTGCCAGCAGCATAGACAGGGTTAGGAATACGCAGTATTTT.